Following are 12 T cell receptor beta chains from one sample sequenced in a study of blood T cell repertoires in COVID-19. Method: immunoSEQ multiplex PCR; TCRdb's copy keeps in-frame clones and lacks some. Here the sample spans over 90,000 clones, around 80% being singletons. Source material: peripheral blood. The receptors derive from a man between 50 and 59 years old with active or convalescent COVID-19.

The CDR3 nucleotides read TGTGCCACCAGTACTAGCGGGGGGGCCCCGACCTACAATGAGCAGTTCTTC. Its protein product is CATSTSGGAPTYNEQFF. This chain connects TRBV15 to TRBJ2-1; 13 nucleotides agree with TRBD2. V shed 6 bases and J 2 bases; nucleotides not matched to a gene: 7. Germline values: CDR1 LNHNV, CDR2 YYDKDF (reference sequence). CDR3 length equals 17 residues.

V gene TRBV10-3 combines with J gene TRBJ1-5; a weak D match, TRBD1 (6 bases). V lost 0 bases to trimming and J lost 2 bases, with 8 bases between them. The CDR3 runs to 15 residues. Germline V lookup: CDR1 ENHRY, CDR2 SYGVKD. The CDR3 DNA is TGTGCCATCAGTGAGTCGGCAGGGGGCAATCAGCCCCAGCATTTT. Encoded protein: CAISESAGGNQPQHF.

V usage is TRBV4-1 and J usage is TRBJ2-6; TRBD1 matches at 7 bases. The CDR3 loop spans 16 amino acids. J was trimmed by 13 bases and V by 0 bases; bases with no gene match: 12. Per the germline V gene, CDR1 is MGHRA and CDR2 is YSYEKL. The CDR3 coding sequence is TGCGCCAGCAGCCAAGAGTTAGGGGGCGCGTCAGGTGTCCTGACTTTC. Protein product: CASSQELGGASGVLTF.

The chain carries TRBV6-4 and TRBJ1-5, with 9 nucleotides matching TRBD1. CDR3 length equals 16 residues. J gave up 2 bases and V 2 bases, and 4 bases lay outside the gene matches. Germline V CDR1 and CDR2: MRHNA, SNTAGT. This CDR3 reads CASSDVGTGRNQPQHF. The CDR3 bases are TGTGCCAGCAGTGACGTTGGGACAGGGCGCAATCAGCCCCAGCATTTT.

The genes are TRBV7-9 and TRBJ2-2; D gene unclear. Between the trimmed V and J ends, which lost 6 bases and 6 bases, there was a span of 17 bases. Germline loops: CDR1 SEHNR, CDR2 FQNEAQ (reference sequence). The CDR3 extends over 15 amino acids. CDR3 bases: TGTGCCAGCAGTGAAAGAGGTATCGGGTCCGGGGAGCTGTTTTTT. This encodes CASSERGIGSGELFF.

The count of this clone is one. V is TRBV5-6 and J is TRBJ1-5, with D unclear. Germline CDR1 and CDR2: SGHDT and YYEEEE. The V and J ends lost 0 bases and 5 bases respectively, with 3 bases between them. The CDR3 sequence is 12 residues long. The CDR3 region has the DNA TGTGCCAGCAGCTTGGGAGATCAGCCCCAGCATTTT. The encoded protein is CASSLGDQPQHF.

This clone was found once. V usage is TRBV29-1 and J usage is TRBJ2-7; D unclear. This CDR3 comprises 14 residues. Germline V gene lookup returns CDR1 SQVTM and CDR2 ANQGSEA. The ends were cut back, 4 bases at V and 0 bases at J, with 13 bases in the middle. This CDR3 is CSVVGQEISYEQYF. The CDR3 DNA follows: TGCAGCGTTGTAGGTCAGGAAATCTCCTACGAGCAGTACTTC.

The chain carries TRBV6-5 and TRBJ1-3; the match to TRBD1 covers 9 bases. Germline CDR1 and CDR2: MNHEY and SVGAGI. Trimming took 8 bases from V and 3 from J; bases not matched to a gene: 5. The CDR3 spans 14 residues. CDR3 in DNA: TGTGCCAGCGGCCGGACAGGGGATGGAAACACCATATATTTT. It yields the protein CASGRTGDGNTIYF.

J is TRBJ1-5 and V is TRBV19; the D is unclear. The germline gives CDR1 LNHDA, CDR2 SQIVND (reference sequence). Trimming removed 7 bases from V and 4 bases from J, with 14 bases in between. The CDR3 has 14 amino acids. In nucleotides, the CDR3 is TGTGCCAGTACCAATATCGGGTTTAATCAGCCCCAGCATTTT. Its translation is CASTNIGFNQPQHF.

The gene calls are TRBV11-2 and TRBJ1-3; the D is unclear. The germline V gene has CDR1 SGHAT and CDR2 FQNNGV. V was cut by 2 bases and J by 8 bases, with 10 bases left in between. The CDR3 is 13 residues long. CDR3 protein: CASSLSLADTIYF. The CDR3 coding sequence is TGTGCCAGCAGCTTATCGTTGGCGGACACCATATATTTT.

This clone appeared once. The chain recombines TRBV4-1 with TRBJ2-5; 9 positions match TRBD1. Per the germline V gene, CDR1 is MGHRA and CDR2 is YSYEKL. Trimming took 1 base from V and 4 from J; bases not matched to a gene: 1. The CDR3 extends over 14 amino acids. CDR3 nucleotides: TGCGCCAGCAGCCAAGGGGACAGGGCAGAGACCCAGTACTTC. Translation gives CASSQGDRAETQYF.

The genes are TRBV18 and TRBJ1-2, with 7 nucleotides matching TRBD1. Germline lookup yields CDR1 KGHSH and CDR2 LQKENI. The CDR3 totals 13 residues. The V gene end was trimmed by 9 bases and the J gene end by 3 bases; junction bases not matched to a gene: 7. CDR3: CASTTGEDYGYTF. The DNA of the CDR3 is TGTGCCAGTACAACAGGGGAGGACTATGGCTACACCTTC. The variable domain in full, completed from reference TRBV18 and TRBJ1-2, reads NAGVMQNPRHLVRRRGQEARLRCSPMKGHSHVYWYRQLPEEGLKFMVYLQKENIIDESGMPKERFSAEFPKEGPSILRIQQVVRGDSAAYFCASTTGEDYGYTFGSGTRLTVV.